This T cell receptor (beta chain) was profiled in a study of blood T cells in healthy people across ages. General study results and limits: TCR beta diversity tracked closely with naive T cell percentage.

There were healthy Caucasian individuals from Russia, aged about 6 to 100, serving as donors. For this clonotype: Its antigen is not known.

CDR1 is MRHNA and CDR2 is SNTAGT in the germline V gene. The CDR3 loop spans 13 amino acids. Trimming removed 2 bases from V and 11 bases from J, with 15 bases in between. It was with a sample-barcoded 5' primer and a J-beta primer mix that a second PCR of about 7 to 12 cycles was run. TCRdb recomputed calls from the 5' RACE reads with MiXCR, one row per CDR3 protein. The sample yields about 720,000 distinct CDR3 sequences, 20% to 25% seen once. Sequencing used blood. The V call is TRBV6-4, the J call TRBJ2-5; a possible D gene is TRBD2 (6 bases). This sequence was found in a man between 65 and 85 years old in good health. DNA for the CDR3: TGTGCCAGCAGTGACGAGCTCGGTCGGGAGCAGTACTTC. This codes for CASSDELGREQYF.